The rows below give T cell receptor beta chains drawn from one sample of a study of siplizumab effects on memory and regulatory T cells. Sequencing was performed with immunoSEQ multiplex PCR; in TCRdb, only in-frame clones are kept and a portion is missing. The sample has 90,000 to 120,000 clones; more than 85% are singletons. The source material was Tregs sorted from blood. The receptors here all came from a human donor in good health. The CDR3 runs from the conserved cysteine through the conserved F or W. Each record gives: D gene, clone size, V gene, J gene, CDR3 DNA, CDR3 protein. A D gene is named only where the DNA matches it firmly. Size values are once, few and many counts, or a class for expanded clones, and some rows have none.

d_call: -; clone_size: -; v_call: TRBV7-2; j_call: TRBJ1-2; cdr3_nt: TGTGCCAGCAGCTTAGACAGGGCCTATGGCTACACCTTC; cdr3_aa: CASSLDRAYGYTF
d_call: TRBD1; clone_size: -; v_call: TRBV19; j_call: TRBJ1-5; cdr3_nt: TGTGCCAGTAGTCCCCGGGACAGAAACAATCAGCCCCAGCATTTT; cdr3_aa: CASSPRDRNNQPQHF
d_call: -; clone_size: -; v_call: TRBV6-1; j_call: TRBJ1-4; cdr3_nt: TGTGCCAGCAGGCGGCAAGGAAGGGGAGAAAAACTGTTTTTT; cdr3_aa: CASRRQGRGEKLFF
d_call: -; clone_size: -; v_call: TRBV5-6; j_call: TRBJ2-3; cdr3_nt: TGTGCCAGCAGCCAAACACCAGACTCAGATACGCAGTATTTT; cdr3_aa: CASSQTPDSDTQYF
d_call: -; clone_size: once; v_call: TRBV7-9; j_call: TRBJ2-1; cdr3_nt: TGTGCCAGCAGCCAAAGAGGCAATGAGCAGTTCTTC; cdr3_aa: CASSQRGNEQFF
d_call: -; clone_size: -; v_call: TRBV30; j_call: TRBJ2-3; cdr3_nt: TGTGCCTGGAGTGGTGGTAGCGGAGTACGAAGATCTAGCACAGATACGCAGTATTTT; cdr3_aa: CAWSGGSGVRRSSTDTQYF
d_call: -; clone_size: -; v_call: TRBV6-1; j_call: TRBJ2-5; cdr3_nt: TGTGCCAGCAGTGAATGGCAGGGGAGGAAGACCCAGTACTTC; cdr3_aa: CASSEWQGRKTQYF
d_call: -; clone_size: -; v_call: TRBV30; j_call: TRBJ1-2; cdr3_nt: TGTGCCTGGTCCCTCGGGGTCCTATCAACTGGCTACACCTTC; cdr3_aa: CAWSLGVLSTGYTF
d_call: -; clone_size: -; v_call: TRBV6-5; j_call: TRBJ2-5; cdr3_nt: TGTGCCAGCTGGGGGGGCTACCAAGAGACCCAGTACTTC; cdr3_aa: CASWGGYQETQYF
d_call: -; clone_size: -; v_call: TRBV15; j_call: TRBJ2-7; cdr3_nt: TGTGCCACCAGCAGAGGACTAGGAGACGAGCAGTACTTC; cdr3_aa: CATSRGLGDEQYF
d_call: -; clone_size: -; v_call: TRBV5-1; j_call: TRBJ2-7; cdr3_nt: TGCGCCAGCAGCTGGAACAGCCGTACCTCCGTCGAGCAGTACTTC; cdr3_aa: CASSWNSRTSVEQYF
d_call: TRBD1; clone_size: -; v_call: TRBV9; j_call: TRBJ2-7; cdr3_nt: TGTGCCAGCAGCGTAGACGGGACAGGGATCTACGAGCAGTACTTC; cdr3_aa: CASSVDGTGIYEQYF
d_call: -; clone_size: -; v_call: TRBV6-5; j_call: TRBJ1-2; cdr3_nt: TGTGCCAGCAGGTCTGACTCCTATGGCTACACCTTC; cdr3_aa: CASRSDSYGYTF
d_call: -; clone_size: -; v_call: TRBV6-6; j_call: TRBJ1-2; cdr3_nt: TGTGCCAGCCTCACCCCAGTAGTAAACTATGGCTACACCTTC; cdr3_aa: CASLTPVVNYGYTF
d_call: TRBD2; clone_size: once; v_call: TRBV2; j_call: TRBJ2-7; cdr3_nt: TGTGCCAGCAGTTACGGACTAGCGGGAGTATACGAGCAGTACTTC; cdr3_aa: CASSYGLAGVYEQYF
d_call: -; clone_size: -; v_call: TRBV4-2; j_call: TRBJ2-7; cdr3_nt: TGTGCCAGCAGCCAAGGTACCCTCTCCTACGAGCAGTACTTC; cdr3_aa: CASSQGTLSYEQYF
d_call: -; clone_size: -; v_call: TRBV6-1; j_call: TRBJ2-2; cdr3_nt: TGTGCCAGCAGTGATATGCGGACCGGGGAGCTGTTTTTT; cdr3_aa: CASSDMRTGELFF
d_call: -; clone_size: -; v_call: TRBV28; j_call: TRBJ2-1; cdr3_nt: TGTGCCAGCAGTTTGGGCGCTAGATTTCCGGGTCCCAACTGGGAGCAGTTCTTC; cdr3_aa: CASSLGARFPGPNWEQFF
d_call: -; clone_size: -; v_call: TRBV18; j_call: TRBJ2-5; cdr3_nt: TGTGCCAGCTCCCTCGGGAACCAAGAGACCCAGTACTTC; cdr3_aa: CASSLGNQETQYF
d_call: -; clone_size: -; v_call: TRBV5-4; j_call: TRBJ1-2; cdr3_nt: TGTGCCAGCAGCTTGGACGGGGCAGGGTACACCTTC; cdr3_aa: CASSLDGAGYTF
d_call: -; clone_size: -; v_call: TRBV9; j_call: TRBJ2-3; cdr3_nt: TGTGCCAGCAGCGGGACCCTCGGGAGAAGCACAGATACGCAGTATTTT; cdr3_aa: CASSGTLGRSTDTQYF
d_call: -; clone_size: -; v_call: TRBV18; j_call: TRBJ1-1; cdr3_nt: TGTGCCAGCTCCCAAAGACAGGACAGATCCACTGAAGCTTTCTTT; cdr3_aa: CASSQRQDRSTEAFF
d_call: -; clone_size: -; v_call: TRBV2; j_call: TRBJ1-2; cdr3_nt: TGTGCCAGCAGTGAAGAGGGGTCAGACTATGGCTACACCTTC; cdr3_aa: CASSEEGSDYGYTF
d_call: -; clone_size: -; v_call: TRBV5-1; j_call: TRBJ2-3; cdr3_nt: TGCGCCAGCAGCGGAGGGGATACGCAGTATTTT; cdr3_aa: CASSGGDTQYF
d_call: -; clone_size: -; v_call: TRBV27; j_call: TRBJ1-6; cdr3_nt: TGTGCCAGCAGTTACCGGGTTACTTCACCCCTCCACTTT; cdr3_aa: CASSYRVTSPLHF
d_call: TRBD1; clone_size: -; v_call: TRBV19; j_call: TRBJ2-2; cdr3_nt: TGTGCCAGTAGTTTGACAGGGGCAAGGGGGGAGCTGTTTTTT; cdr3_aa: CASSLTGARGELFF
d_call: -; clone_size: -; v_call: TRBV9; j_call: TRBJ1-1; cdr3_nt: TGTGCCAGCAGCGTAGCGGCTGGGGGCACTGAAGCTTTCTTT; cdr3_aa: CASSVAAGGTEAFF
d_call: -; clone_size: -; v_call: TRBV19; j_call: TRBJ2-2; cdr3_nt: TGTGCCAGTAGTATTTATGGGCCGAACACCGGGGAGCTGTTTTTT; cdr3_aa: CASSIYGPNTGELFF
d_call: TRBD2; clone_size: -; v_call: TRBV6-4; j_call: TRBJ2-5; cdr3_nt: TGTGCCAGCAGGGCGGAGCTCGGGACTAGCGGATCGGAGACCCAGTACTTC; cdr3_aa: CASRAELGTSGSETQYF
d_call: -; clone_size: few; v_call: TRBV7-3; j_call: TRBJ1-1; cdr3_nt: TGTGCCAGCAGCCTCTGGACAGAGAACACTGAAGCTTTCTTT; cdr3_aa: CASSLWTENTEAFF
d_call: TRBD2; clone_size: -; v_call: TRBV7-9; j_call: TRBJ2-7; cdr3_nt: TGTGCCAGCAGCCTGGGGGGTAGCGGGAGCCCCTACGAGCAGTACTTC; cdr3_aa: CASSLGGSGSPYEQYF
d_call: -; clone_size: -; v_call: TRBV7-9; j_call: TRBJ2-7; cdr3_nt: TGTGCCAGCAGCCGCGACCAACTTGCCTACGAGCAGTACTTC; cdr3_aa: CASSRDQLAYEQYF
d_call: -; clone_size: -; v_call: TRBV27; j_call: TRBJ2-7; cdr3_nt: TGTGCCAGCAGACGTACAGGGTACCCTTGGGAGCAGTACTTC; cdr3_aa: CASRRTGYPWEQYF
d_call: -; clone_size: -; v_call: TRBV5-1; j_call: TRBJ2-1; cdr3_nt: TGCGCCAGCAGCGGGGGCTATTACAATGAGCAGTTCTTC; cdr3_aa: CASSGGYYNEQFF
d_call: TRBD2; clone_size: once; v_call: TRBV10-3; j_call: TRBJ2-1; cdr3_nt: TGTGCCATAACGGTGGCGGGAGGGCCGGGAAACAATGAGCAGTTCTTC; cdr3_aa: CAITVAGGPGNNEQFF
d_call: -; clone_size: -; v_call: TRBV19; j_call: TRBJ2-1; cdr3_nt: TGTGCCAGTAGGCAGGGGAGGACCTACAATGAGCAGTTCTTC; cdr3_aa: CASRQGRTYNEQFF
d_call: -; clone_size: -; v_call: TRBV27; j_call: TRBJ1-2; cdr3_nt: TGTGCCAGCAGTTCGTCTAACTATGGCTACACCTTC; cdr3_aa: CASSSSNYGYTF
d_call: -; clone_size: -; v_call: TRBV6-6; j_call: TRBJ2-5; cdr3_nt: TGTGCCAGCAGTCCCGGGGGGCGGGAGACCCAGTACTTC; cdr3_aa: CASSPGGRETQYF
d_call: TRBD1; clone_size: -; v_call: TRBV5-1; j_call: TRBJ2-3; cdr3_nt: TGCGCCAGCAGCTTGACGGGACAGGGCACAGATACGCAGTATTTT; cdr3_aa: CASSLTGQGTDTQYF
d_call: -; clone_size: -; v_call: TRBV27; j_call: TRBJ2-1; cdr3_nt: TGTGCCAGCAGTTTCAGGGTTGGCAATGAGCAGTTCTTC; cdr3_aa: CASSFRVGNEQFF
d_call: -; clone_size: -; v_call: TRBV9; j_call: TRBJ1-2; cdr3_nt: TGTGCCAGCAGCCGTCAATACAGGTCTGGCTACACCTTC; cdr3_aa: CASSRQYRSGYTF
d_call: -; clone_size: -; v_call: TRBV5-1; j_call: TRBJ1-1; cdr3_nt: TGCGCCAGCAGCTTGAGTTCGATGAACACTGAAGCTTTCTTT; cdr3_aa: CASSLSSMNTEAFF
d_call: -; clone_size: -; v_call: TRBV10-2; j_call: TRBJ2-7; cdr3_nt: TGCGCCAGCAGTGGAATAAGTAGCTCCTACGAGCAGTACTTC; cdr3_aa: CASSGISSSYEQYF
d_call: TRBD1; clone_size: -; v_call: TRBV11-2; j_call: TRBJ1-1; cdr3_nt: TGTGCCAGCAGCTTTGCCGGGACAGCGAACACTGAAGCTTTCTTT; cdr3_aa: CASSFAGTANTEAFF